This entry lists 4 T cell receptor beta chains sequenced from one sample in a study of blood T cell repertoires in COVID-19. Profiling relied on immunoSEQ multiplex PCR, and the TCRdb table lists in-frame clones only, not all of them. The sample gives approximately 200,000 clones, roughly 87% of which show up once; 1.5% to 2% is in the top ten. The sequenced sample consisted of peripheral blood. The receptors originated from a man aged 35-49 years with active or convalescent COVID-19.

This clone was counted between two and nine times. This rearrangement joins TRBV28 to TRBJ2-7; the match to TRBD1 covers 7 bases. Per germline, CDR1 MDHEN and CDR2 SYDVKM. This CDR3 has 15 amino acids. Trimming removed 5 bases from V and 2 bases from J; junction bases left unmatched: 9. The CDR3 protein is CASSPSGTATYEQYF. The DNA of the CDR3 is TGTGCCAGCAGTCCATCCGGGACAGCAACCTACGAGCAGTACTTC.

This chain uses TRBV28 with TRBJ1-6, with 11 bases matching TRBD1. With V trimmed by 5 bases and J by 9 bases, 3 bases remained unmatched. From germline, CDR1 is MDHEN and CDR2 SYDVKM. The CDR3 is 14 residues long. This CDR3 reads CASSPGTGGSPLHF. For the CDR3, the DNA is TGTGCCAGCAGTCCCGGGACAGGGGGTTCACCCCTCCACTTT.

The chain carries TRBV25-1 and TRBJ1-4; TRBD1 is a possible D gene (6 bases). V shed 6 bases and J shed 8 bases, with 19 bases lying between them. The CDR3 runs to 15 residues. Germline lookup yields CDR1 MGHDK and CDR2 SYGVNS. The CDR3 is CASRGLGGRGEKLFF. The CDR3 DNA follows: TGTGCCAGCAGAGGGCTCGGGGGGCGTGGCGAAAAACTGTTTTTT.

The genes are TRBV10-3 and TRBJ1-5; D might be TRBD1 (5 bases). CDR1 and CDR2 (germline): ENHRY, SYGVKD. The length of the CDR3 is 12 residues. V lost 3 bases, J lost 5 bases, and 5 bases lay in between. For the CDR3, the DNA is TGTGCCATCAGTGAAGGGGATCAGCCCCAGCATTTT. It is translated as CAISEGDQPQHF.